The text below deals with one TCR beta chain. The sample belongs to a study of CD8+ T cells in alopecia areata. The wider study: Tofacitinib therapy lasting 6 to 18 months was followed by 6 months off drug.

Extracted RNA was reverse transcribed into cDNA, the sequencing template. Sequencing used immunoSEQ multiplex PCR; TCRdb keeps in-frame clones, though not all of them. The sample shows under 150,000 clones, about 50% of them seen only once. The CDR3 contains 14 residues. The germline gives CDR1 SGHDN, CDR2 FVKESK. V gave up 2 bases and J gave up 2 bases, with 9 bases separating them. Treatment: oral pan-JAK inhibitor, 5-10 mg twice daily. This sample comprised CD4+ T cells sorted from blood, obtained at week 4, from a patient treated with tofacitinib. The chain couples TRBV14 to TRBJ2-5, with D possibly being TRBD1 or TRBD2 (5 bases each). This clonotype was sampled from a human donor with alopecia areata. In nucleotides, the CDR3 is TGTGCCAGCAGCCAAAGGGACCTACAAGAGACCCAGTACTTC. It yields the protein CASSQRDLQETQYF.